Presented here are 28 T cell receptor beta chains from one specimen sequenced in a study of blood T cells in healthy people across ages. Alongside a J-beta primer mix, a sample-barcoded 5' primer served in a second PCR lasting 7 to 11 cycles. TCRdb analysed the 5' RACE reads with MiXCR anew, one entry per CDR3 protein. The sample carries 2 million or so distinct CDR3 sequences, less than 50% recorded once. Sequencing input: blood. The receptors derive from a woman aged 35 to 49 in good health.

This clonotype appeared a few times. CDR3 nucleotide sequence: TGCAGTGCTAGAGTCCCAACCTTAGAGGGGACCGCGACCTACGAGCAGTACTTC. It yields the protein CSARVPTLEGTATYEQYF. The chain links TRBV20-1 to TRBJ2-7; D tentatively reads TRBD1 or TRBD2 (5 bases each). V was clipped by 1 base and J by 2 bases, with 24 bases between them. CDR1 DFQATT and CDR2 SNEGSKA come from the germline V gene (reference sequence). The CDR3 is made up of 18 amino acids.

The sample holds a few counts of this clonotype. The chain is built from TRBV12-3 or TRBV12-4 and TRBJ2-1; D is possibly TRBD1 (6 bases). CDR3 length: 14 residues. Trimming took 6 bases from V and 7 from J, leaving 16 bases between them. DNA for the CDR3: TGTGCCAGCAGACTAGGGACAATGAGGAATGAGCAGTTCTTC. It encodes CASRLGTMRNEQFF.

A few counts support this clonotype. The rearrangement joins TRBV5-6 to TRBJ2-5, with no clear D. Germline V gene lookup returns CDR1 SGHDT and CDR2 YYEEEE. There are 13 residues in the CDR3. V lost 2 bases, J lost 11 bases, and 16 bases lay in between. The CDR3 spells CASSLTEYNEQYF. In nucleotides, the CDR3 is TGTGCCAGCAGCTTAACGGAATACAATGAGCAGTACTTC.

This clonotype was counted a few times. This sequence joins TRBV4-3 and TRBJ2-3; TRBD1 aligns across 8 bases. This CDR3 has 15 amino acids. Germline values: CDR1 LGHNA, CDR2 YSLEER. After removal of 1 base from V and 4 bases from J, the junction contained 4 bases not matched to a gene. CDR3 region: CASSQADRASDTQYF. CDR3 in DNA: TGCGCCAGCAGCCAAGCGGACAGGGCTTCAGATACGCAGTATTTT.

J is TRBJ1-6 and V is TRBV6-6; D is possibly TRBD1 (5 bases). The CDR3 sequence is 15 residues long. Germline CDR1 and CDR2: MNHNY and SVGAGI (reference sequence). Trimming removed 6 bases at V and 7 bases at J, with 16 bases between. The CDR3 spells CASSPAAGPNSPLHF. The CDR3 nucleotides are TGTGCCAGCAGCCCCGCTGCGGGGCCGAATTCACCCCTCCACTTT.

This rearrangement joins TRBV4-3 to TRBJ1-2; the D gene is possibly TRBD1 (6 bases). Germline assignment: CDR1 LGHNA and CDR2 YSLEER. The CDR3 contains 15 residues. The V end lost 3 bases, the J end lost 5 bases, and 16 bases lay between the germline ends. The CDR3 nucleotides read TGCGCCAGCAGCCAGAGTGGGGGGGCTTGGTATGGCTACACCTTC. Translation: CASSQSGGAWYGYTF.

This clonotype was observed a few times. V and J are TRBV25-1 and TRBJ2-3; possibly TRBD1 for D (5 bases). This CDR3 has 14 residues. Trimming shortened V by 3 bases and J by 6 bases, and 13 bases separated the two germline ends. From germline, CDR1 is MGHDK and CDR2 SYGVNS. CDR3 sequence (DNA): TGTGCCAGCAGTGATGGGGCAGGGTATGATACGCAGTATTTT. Amino acids: CASSDGAGYDTQYF.

This clonotype was found a few times. The genes are TRBV4-1 and TRBJ2-3; TRBD2 aligns across 12 bases. CDR1 and CDR2 (germline): MGHRA, YSYEKL. The V and J ends lost 1 base and 4 bases, in that order; junction bases with no gene match: 6. The CDR3 consists of 17 residues. CDR3 sequence (DNA): TGCGCCAGCAGCCAAGTCCTACTAGCGGGGGGTCCAGATACGCAGTATTTT. Its protein product is CASSQVLLAGGPDTQYF.

The chain combines TRBV20-1 with TRBJ2-1, with TRBD2 matching over 7 bases. The CDR3 loop spans 15 amino acids. Germline V CDR1 and CDR2: DFQATT, SNEGSKA (reference sequence). Trimming took 0 bases from V and 4 from J; bases not matched to a gene: 6. The CDR3 DNA reads TGCAGTGCTAGAGATCTGTGGGGGGGGTACAATGAGCAGTTCTTC. Translation gives CSARDLWGGYNEQFF.

This clonotype was observed a single time. The chain employs TRBV20-1 and TRBJ2-7; D might be TRBD2 (5 bases). The CDR3 has 14 amino acids. Germline V gene sequence: CDR1 DFQATT, CDR2 SNEGSKA (reference sequence). Trimming removed 2 bases from V and 4 bases from J, with 15 bases in between. The CDR3 protein is CSARTSVRGYEQYF. In DNA, the CDR3 is TGCAGTGCTAGAACGTCCGTCCGGGGATACGAGCAGTACTTC.

V usage is TRBV29-1 and J usage is TRBJ2-5, with TRBD2 identical over 8 bases. The ends lost 3 bases at V and 2 bases at J; junction bases unmatched: 2. Germline CDR1 SQVTM, CDR2 ANQGSEA. CDR3 length: 13 amino acids. For the CDR3, the DNA is TGCAGCGTTGACGGGGGGGATCAAGAGACCCAGTACTTC. Its translation is CSVDGGDQETQYF.

The rearrangement links TRBV12-3 or TRBV12-4 to TRBJ2-5; possible D gene TRBD1, 5 bases. The CDR3 has 13 amino acids. V was trimmed by 3 bases and J by 6 bases, leaving 11 bases between them. The CDR3: CASSFPQAKTQYF. CDR3 nucleotide sequence: TGTGCCAGCAGTTTTCCACAGGCGAAGACCCAGTACTTC.

This sequence joins TRBV25-1 and TRBJ2-1; TRBD1 aligns across 7 bases. Per the germline V gene, CDR1 is MGHDK and CDR2 is SYGVNS. The CDR3 contains 15 residues. The J segment lost 5 bases and the V segment lost 2 bases, leaving 6 bases of the junction unmatched. CDR3 sequence: CASSEVTGANNEQFF. The CDR3 nucleotides are TGTGCCAGCAGTGAAGTCACAGGGGCCAACAATGAGCAGTTCTTC.

V and J are TRBV29-1 and TRBJ2-1, with 7 nucleotides matching TRBD2. The CDR3 consists of 15 residues. J was trimmed by 2 bases and V by 6 bases; bases with no gene match: 10. CDR1 and CDR2 (germline): SQVTM, ANQGSEA. The CDR3 is CSVLSGGGAYNEQFF. CDR3 in DNA: TGCAGCGTACTCTCTGGGGGAGGGGCCTACAATGAGCAGTTCTTC.

A word on this clonotype: An end of the junction does not agree with germline; a read error may underlie this. This sequence joins TRBV4-3 and TRBJ2-7, with 9 bases identical to TRBD1. The J call may be incorrect, as the DNA end agrees better with TRBJ2-5. Germline assignment: CDR1 LGHNA and CDR2 YSLEER. CDR3 length equals 18 residues. In nucleotides, the CDR3 is TGCGCCAGCAGCCCCGGGACAGGGAGTGGGGTAGTCCAAGGGACCCAGTACTTC. It translates to CASSPGTGSGVVQGTQYF.

The genes are TRBV5-1 and TRBJ2-1; 7 bases match TRBD2. CDR1 is SGHRS and CDR2 is YFSETQ in the germline V gene. V was clipped by 0 bases and J by 3 bases; unmatched bases: 3. The CDR3 covers 15 residues. CDR3 protein: CASSLVGGFYNEQFF. The CDR3, as DNA: TGCGCCAGCAGCTTGGTCGGGGGGTTCTACAATGAGCAGTTCTTC. Looking up the rest from reference TRBV5-1 and TRBJ2-1 gives the full variable domain: KAGVTQTPRYLIKTRGQQVTLSCSPISGHRSVSWYQQTPGQGLQFLFEYFSETQRNKGNFPGRFSGRQFSNSRSEMNVSTLELGDSALYLCASSLVGGFYNEQFFGPGTRLTVL.

CDR3 sequence: CASSRGREFF. The DNA for the CDR3 is TGTGCCAGCAGCCGGGGGCGGGAGTTCTTC. The gene calls are TRBV6-6 and TRBJ2-1; tentatively, D is TRBD1 or TRBD2 (6 bases each). Germline V gene sequence: CDR1 MNHNY, CDR2 SVGAGI (reference sequence). There are 10 residues in the CDR3. Trimming shortened V by 6 bases and J by 14 bases, and 11 bases separated the two germline ends.

The chain links TRBV6-5 to TRBJ2-5, with D possibly being TRBD1 (5 bases). V was pared by 5 bases and J by 0 bases, with 10 bases between. The germline CDR1 and CDR2 sequences are MNHEY and SVGAGI. The CDR3 has 14 amino acids. As DNA, the CDR3 is TGTGCCAGCAGTCGGACAAACCACCAAGAGACCCAGTACTTC. It codes for CASSRTNHQETQYF.

The chain couples TRBV5-5 to TRBJ2-3, with D uncertain. Trimming took 0 bases from V and 2 from J, leaving 7 bases between them. The germline CDR1 and CDR2 sequences are SGHKS and YYEKEE (reference sequence). The CDR3 is 14 amino acids. CDR3: CASSLEWVTDTQYF. CDR3 bases: TGTGCCAGCAGCTTGGAGTGGGTCACAGATACGCAGTATTTT.

The rearrangement joins TRBV3-1 to TRBJ1-1, with unresolved D. The CDR3 is 13 residues long. The V end was cut by 5 bases, the J end by 0 bases, with 7 bases between. CDR1 and CDR2 from the germline V gene are LGHDT and YNNKEL (reference sequence). The CDR3 nucleotides read TGTGCCAGCAGCTCGTTGGTGAACACTGAAGCTTTCTTT. Amino acids: CASSSLVNTEAFF.

The chain carries TRBV4-3 and TRBJ2-7, with D perhaps TRBD2 (5 bases). The CDR3 is made up of 15 amino acids. Germline V gene data show CDR1 as LGHNA and CDR2 as YSLEER. The germline V and J ends were trimmed by 0 bases and 3 bases, with 12 bases remaining between them. The CDR3 spells CASSQDRGMYYEQYF. The CDR3 DNA reads as TGCGCCAGCAGCCAAGATCGGGGAATGTACTACGAGCAGTACTTC.

The rearrangement uses TRBV19 and TRBJ2-2; 8 bases map to TRBD2. Germline CDR1 and CDR2: LNHDA and SQIVND (reference sequence). The CDR3 runs to 14 residues. V shed 8 bases, J shed 6 bases, and the junction held 8 bases outside the gene matches. CDR3 residues: CASSRGGLAGELFF. The CDR3 DNA reads TGTGCCAGTTCCCGGGGGGGCCTCGCCGGGGAGCTGTTTTTT.

In its sample, this clonotype was seen a few times. The chain links TRBV7-9 to TRBJ2-7; 9 bases are a match to TRBD1. CDR3 length: 14 residues. Germline values: CDR1 SEHNR, CDR2 FQNEAQ (reference sequence). Losses at the gene ends were 5 bases for V and 3 bases for J; bases not matched to a gene: 5. This CDR3 reads CASSDTTGGYEQYF. The CDR3 coding sequence is TGTGCCAGCAGCGATACGACAGGGGGCTACGAGCAGTACTTC. The whole variable domain, filled in from reference TRBV7-9 and TRBJ2-7, reads DTGVSQNPRHKITKRGQNVTFRCDPISEHNRLYWYRQTLGQGPEFLTYFQNEAQLEKSRLLSDRFSAERPKGSFSTLEIQRTEQGDSAMYLCASSDTTGGYEQYFGPGTRLTVT.

The chain uses TRBV12-3 or TRBV12-4 and TRBJ1-1; D gene uncertain. Trimming left V 2 bases short and J 0 bases short, with 7 bases between. The CDR3 has 14 amino acids. Here the CDR3 reads CASSLKSMNTEAFF. The CDR3 nucleotides are TGTGCCAGCAGTTTAAAGTCGATGAACACTGAAGCTTTCTTT.

The chain couples TRBV10-1 to TRBJ1-2; D remains ambiguous. V lost 10 bases and J lost 5, with 8 bases in between. Germline assignment: CDR1 WNHNN and CDR2 SYGVQD (reference sequence). The CDR3 loop spans 10 amino acids. CDR3 residues: CAKRAYGYTF. The CDR3 DNA reads TGCGCCAAAAGGGCTTATGGCTACACCTTC.

Remarks on this clonotype: Its ends do not fully match the called genes, so a read error is possible. The chain couples TRBV7-9 to TRBJ2-7, with D hard to call. The germline gives CDR1 SEHNR, CDR2 FQNEAQ (reference sequence). The CDR3 consists of 17 residues. The CDR3 loop is CASSLVWQPPWDYEQYF. As DNA, the CDR3 is TGTGCCAGCAGTTTAGTTTGGCAGCCACCCTGGGACTACGAGCAGTACTTC. Together with reference TRBV7-9 and TRBJ2-7, the CDR3 gives the full variable domain: DTGVSQNPRHKITKRGQNVTFRCDPISEHNRLYWYRQTLGQGPEFLTYFQNEAQLEKSRLLSDRFSAERPKGSFSTLEIQRTEQGDSAMYLCASSLVWQPPWDYEQYFGPGTRLTVT.

The chain carries TRBV29-1 and TRBJ1-4; D unresolved. The CDR3 sequence is 13 residues long. The germline gives CDR1 SQVTM, CDR2 ANQGSEA. Trimming removed 6 bases at V and 0 bases at J, with 8 bases between. CDR3 nucleotide sequence: TGCAGCGTCACAGATGCAACTAATGAAAAACTGTTTTTT. It codes for CSVTDATNEKLFF. Using reference TRBV29-1 and TRBJ1-4 for the parts outside the CDR3, the full variable domain is SAVISQKPSRDICQRGTSLTIQCQVDSQVTMMFWYRQQPGQSLTLIATANQGSEATYESGFVIDKFPISRPNLTFSTLTVSNMSPEDSSIYLCSVTDATNEKLFFGSGTQLSVL.

The chain has TRBV20-1 and TRBJ2-4; D perhaps matches TRBD1 (5 bases). With the DNA end fitting TRBJ2-5 better, the J assignment may be wrong. Germline CDR1 and CDR2: DFQATT and SNEGSKA (reference sequence). The CDR3 spans 12 residues. The CDR3 DNA is TGCAGTGCTGCCGACAGCCTAGAGACCCAGTACTTC. This gives the protein CSAADSLETQYF.